The entry below describes one T cell receptor beta chain. The sample is drawn from a study of blood T cell repertoires in COVID-19. Germline lookup yields CDR1 WNHNN and CDR2 SYGVQD (reference sequence). The length of the CDR3 is 15 residues. V was pared by 4 bases and J by 0 bases, with 10 bases between. Generated by immunoSEQ multiplex PCR, the TCRdb table keeps only in-frame clones and is missing some. The sample includes 150,000 to 200,000 clones, 85% seen only once; the top ten take 3% to 4%. The TCR originated in a human donor with acute or convalescent COVID-19. The donor label of this sample is uncertain. The rearrangement links TRBV10-1 to TRBJ2-1, with D uncertain. What was sequenced was peripheral blood. The CDR3 here is CASSVARSSYNEQFF. CDR3 in DNA: TGCGCCAGCAGTGTGGCCAGAAGCTCCTACAATGAGCAGTTCTTC.